Listed below are T cell receptor beta chains from one sample, sequenced in a study of circulating tumor DNA in untreated peripheral T-cell lymphoma. Profiling relied on immunoSEQ multiplex PCR, and the TCRdb table lists in-frame clones only, not all of them. The repertoire consists of 6,000 to 7,500 clones, with around 74% occurring once and the leading ten covering approximately 15%. Sequencing was performed on tumor tissue. The source is a human donor with peripheral T-cell lymphoma. Both conserved end residues are part of each CDR3. Each record gives: D gene, J gene, V gene, clone size, CDR3 protein, CDR3 DNA. A D gene is named only where the DNA matches it firmly. The listing skips clone size in some rows; elsewhere it reads once, few, many or a size class.

D gene: NA
J gene: TRBJ2-5
V gene: TRBV5-1
clone size: NA
CDR3 protein: CASSYGTDQETQYF
CDR3 DNA: TGCGCCAGCAGCTATGGTACAGACCAAGAGACCCAGTACTTC

D gene: NA
J gene: TRBJ2-2
V gene: TRBV6-8
clone size: medium-sized
CDR3 protein: CASSYGAVSGELFF
CDR3 DNA: TGTGCCAGCAGTTACGGGGCAGTGTCCGGGGAGCTGTTTTTT

D gene: NA
J gene: TRBJ2-2
V gene: TRBV19
clone size: NA
CDR3 protein: CASSIDRKITNTGELFF
CDR3 DNA: TGTGCCAGTAGTATAGATAGGAAGATCACGAACACCGGGGAGCTGTTTTTT

D gene: NA
J gene: TRBJ1-2
V gene: TRBV11-3
clone size: NA
CDR3 protein: CASSWSETGDYGYTF
CDR3 DNA: TGTGCCAGCAGCTGGTCCGAGACAGGAGACTATGGCTACACCTTC

D gene: NA
J gene: TRBJ1-1
V gene: TRBV29-1
clone size: NA
CDR3 protein: CSVEEGAGFYTEAFF
CDR3 DNA: TGCAGCGTTGAAGAAGGGGCAGGGTTTTACACTGAAGCTTTCTTT

D gene: NA
J gene: TRBJ1-4
V gene: TRBV11-3
clone size: NA
CDR3 protein: CASSLTVGPNEKLFF
CDR3 DNA: TGTGCCAGCAGCCTGACAGTCGGGCCTAATGAAAAACTGTTTTTT

D gene: NA
J gene: TRBJ2-3
V gene: TRBV30
clone size: NA
CDR3 protein: CAWRGLRRRQTYEGTDTQYF
CDR3 DNA: TGTGCCTGGAGGGGGCTGCGGCGTCGACAGACCTATGAAGGCACAGATACGCAGTATTTT

D gene: TRBD2
J gene: TRBJ2-5
V gene: TRBV7-6
clone size: once
CDR3 protein: CASSQVQREGQETQYF
CDR3 DNA: TGTGCCAGCAGCCAAGTCCAGCGGGAGGGCCAAGAGACCCAGTACTTC

D gene: NA
J gene: TRBJ2-2
V gene: TRBV18
clone size: NA
CDR3 protein: CASSRVPGELFF
CDR3 DNA: TGTGCCAGCTCACGGGTACCAGGGGAGCTGTTTTTT

D gene: NA
J gene: TRBJ1-2
V gene: TRBV18
clone size: NA
CDR3 protein: CASSPGALYGYTF
CDR3 DNA: TGTGCCAGCTCACCTGGGGCCCTCTATGGCTACACCTTC

D gene: NA
J gene: TRBJ2-3
V gene: TRBV1
clone size: NA
CDR3 protein: CASSQPTEPKTTDTQYF
CDR3 DNA: TGCGCCAGCAGCCAACCTACGGAACCGAAGACCACAGATACGCAGTATTTT

D gene: TRBD2
J gene: TRBJ2-1
V gene: TRBV18
clone size: once
CDR3 protein: CASSQTSGIVNEQFF
CDR3 DNA: TGTGCCAGCTCTCAGACTAGCGGGATCGTTAATGAGCAGTTCTTC

D gene: TRBD2
J gene: TRBJ2-1
V gene: TRBV11-3
clone size: NA
CDR3 protein: CASSFGGVAGAVYNEQFF
CDR3 DNA: TGTGCCAGCAGCTTCGGAGGGGTAGCGGGAGCGGTTTACAATGAGCAGTTCTTC

D gene: NA
J gene: TRBJ1-5
V gene: TRBV28
clone size: NA
CDR3 protein: CASSGSRGNQPQHF
CDR3 DNA: TGTGCCAGCAGTGGGAGCAGGGGCAATCAGCCCCAGCATTTT